The 15 T cell receptor beta chains below all came from one sample that was sequenced in a study of regulatory T cells in long-lasting Graves disease. Stated time point: newly diagnosed GD, antithyroid drugs for less than 3 months. Making the TCR library involved RNA that had been extracted from PBMCs. Libraries of TCR beta came from iRepertoire HTBI primers plus Arm-PCR of CDR3 regions. TCRdb re-called the multiplex PCR reads through MiXCR, storing one row per CDR3 protein. The sample records 580,000 or so distinct CDR3 sequences, roughly a sixth being singletons. The data also belong to a second study, concerning T cells in Graves' hyperthyroidism and ophthalmopathy.

Sequences were derived from peripheral blood mononuclear cells (PBMCs), sampled at new diagnosis, from a patient treated with antithyroid drugs. Every receptor here comes from a man aged 18 to 30 with Graves disease.

This clonotype appeared many times. This chain joins TRBV10-3 and TRBJ2-5; 13 nucleotides align to TRBD2. CDR1 is ENHRY and CDR2 is SYGVKD in the germline V gene. Trimming at V came to 10 bases and at J to 1 base, leaving 6 bases not matched to a gene. The CDR3 loop spans 15 amino acids. Written as DNA, the CDR3 is TGTGCCACCCGGACTAGCGGGGGCCCCCAAGAGACCCAGTACTTC. It yields the protein CATRTSGGPQETQYF.

The V call is TRBV30, the J call TRBJ2-3, with D perhaps matching TRBD1 (7 bases). Germline V gives CDR1 GTSNPN, CDR2 SVGIG (reference sequence). V was shortened by 6 bases and J by 0 bases, with 13 bases between the two germline ends. This CDR3 is built from 14 residues. In DNA form, the CDR3 reads TGTGCCTGCCAGACAGGGACTAGCACAGATACGCAGTATTTT. Amino acids: CACQTGTSTDTQYF.

In this sample, this clonotype turned up once. This rearrangement joins TRBV19 to TRBJ1-5; TRBD1 matches 7 bases. The germline V gene encodes CDR1 LNHDA and CDR2 SQIVND (reference sequence). The CDR3 is 14 residues long. J was trimmed by 6 bases and V by 10 bases; bases with no gene match: 12. The CDR3 reads CATQQGLWVQPQHF. DNA for the CDR3: TGTGCCACCCAACAGGGGCTTTGGGTTCAGCCCCAGCATTTT.

This clonotype was detected many times. This sequence joins TRBV29-1 and TRBJ1-1; the D is unclear. This CDR3 comprises 11 residues. From germline, CDR1 is SQVTM and CDR2 ANQGSEA. V gave up 4 bases and J gave up 5 bases, with 8 bases separating them. The CDR3 loop is CSVGTSTEAFF. The DNA for the CDR3 is TGCAGCGTTGGGACTTCGACTGAAGCTTTCTTT.

The genes are TRBV19 and TRBJ1-1, with D unclear. This CDR3 spans 17 amino acids. Deletions cut 2 bases from V and 0 bases from J, with 16 bases between. Germline CDR1 LNHDA, CDR2 SQIVND (reference sequence). CDR3 protein: CASSIPSFNRMNTEAFF. The DNA for the CDR3 is TGTGCCAGTAGTATACCCTCCTTTAATAGGATGAACACTGAAGCTTTCTTT.

For this clonotype: One end of the junction fails to match germline, which may point to a read error. The rearrangement joins TRBV7-7 to TRBJ2-1, with TRBD1 as a possible D gene (6 bases). The germline gives CDR1 SSHAT, CDR2 FNYEAQ (reference sequence). This CDR3 region has 13 residues. CDR3 in amino acids: CASSLDSGNEQFF. DNA for the CDR3: TGTGCTAGCAGCTTGGACAGCGGCAATGAGCAGTTCTTC. The entire variable domain, with the rest obtained from reference TRBV7-7 and TRBJ2-1, is as follows: GAGVSQSPRYKVTKRGQDVTLRCDPISSHATLYWYQQALGQGPEFLTYFNYEAQPDKSGLPSDRFSAERPEGSISTLTIQRTEQRDSAMYRCASSLDSGNEQFFGPGTRLTVL.

This clonotype occurred many times. V and J are TRBV7-9 and TRBJ2-1; 11 nucleotides match TRBD2. There are 14 residues in the CDR3. The junction had 2 bases not matched to a gene; V was cut back by 5 bases and J by 5 bases. CDR1 and CDR2 from the germline V gene are SEHNR and FQNEAQ (reference sequence). CDR3 DNA: TGTGCCAGCAGCCTACTAGCGGGAGACAATGAGCAGTTCTTC. Translating gives CASSLLAGDNEQFF.

This clonotype occurred a few times. The chain joins TRBV11-2 to TRBJ2-2, with 8 positions matching TRBD1. CDR3 size: 17 residues. Germline V lookup: CDR1 SGHAT, CDR2 FQNNGV. Trimming removed 5 bases from V and 5 bases from J; junction bases left unmatched: 13. DNA of the CDR3: TGTGCCAGCAGCCCTCTTGGGTACAGGGGGACGACCGGGGAGCTGTTTTTT. This codes for CASSPLGYRGTTGELFF.

This clonotype came up many times. The chain uses TRBV6-1 and TRBJ2-7; 7 bases fit TRBD2. The V gene's germline CDR1 is MNHNS and CDR2 SASEGT. The length of the CDR3 is 14 residues. Germline trimming cut 2 bases from V and 8 bases from J; bases unmatched to any gene: 9. The CDR3 protein is CASSETGTKGKQYF. In DNA, the CDR3 is TGTGCCAGCAGTGAAACCGGGACTAAGGGGAAGCAGTACTTC.

The gene calls are TRBV27 and TRBJ2-7; TRBD2 matches 10 bases. V lost 4 bases and J lost 6; bases outside the gene matches: 6. The CDR3 is 14 residues long. Germline V gene sequence: CDR1 MNHEY, CDR2 SMNVEV (reference sequence). CDR3 sequence reads: CASSSSGRALEQYF. CDR3 sequence (DNA): TGTGCCAGCAGTTCAAGCGGGAGGGCCCTCGAGCAGTACTTC.

This clonotype was detected a few times. This sequence joins TRBV7-2 and TRBJ2-1, with D perhaps TRBD1 or TRBD2 (5 bases each). CDR3 length: 18 residues. V shed 1 base and J shed 1 base, with 17 bases lying between them. The germline V gene encodes CDR1 SGHTA and CDR2 FQGNSA. The CDR3 sequence is CASSLGGRDRGSYNEQFF. In DNA, the CDR3 is TGTGCCAGCAGCTTAGGAGGTCGGGACCGGGGATCCTACAATGAGCAGTTCTTC.

This clonotype has just a few counts. J is TRBJ2-3 and V is TRBV27, with D tentatively TRBD2 (6 bases). Germline V gene lookup returns CDR1 MNHEY and CDR2 SMNVEV (reference sequence). This CDR3 region has 15 residues. The ends were cut back, 2 bases at V and 2 bases at J, with 11 bases in the middle. CDR3 amino acids: CASSLELADTDTQYF. Here the CDR3 DNA reads TGTGCCAGCAGTTTAGAACTAGCCGACACAGATACGCAGTATTTT.

Turning to this clonotype: This may be a read error, as it is one base from a much larger clone. This chain connects TRBV30 to TRBJ2-1; D possibly corresponds to TRBD2 (6 bases). In germline, CDR1 is GTSNPN, CDR2 SVGIG (reference sequence). V was cut by 5 bases and J by 1 base, with 9 bases left in between. The CDR3 totals 13 residues. CDR3 sequence reads: CAWGGTSYNEQFF. CDR3 sequence (DNA): TGTGCCTGGGGGGGGACTTCCTACAATGAGCAGTTCTTC.

The chain's CDR3 is CASSPTYDQETQYF. As DNA, the CDR3 is TGCGCCAGCAGCCCTACCTACGACCAAGAGACCCAGTACTTC. The rearrangement links TRBV5-1 to TRBJ2-5; D not resolved. Germline lookup yields CDR1 SGHRS and CDR2 YFSETQ. Trimming pared 4 bases from V and 0 bases from J, leaving 10 bases between. The CDR3 is 14 amino acids.

This clonotype was detected many times. The chain couples TRBV7-9 to TRBJ2-1; 8 bases align to TRBD2. The CDR3 runs to 16 residues. J was trimmed by 5 bases and V by 5 bases; bases with no gene match: 11. From germline, CDR1 is SEHNR and CDR2 FQNEAQ (reference sequence). CDR3 residues: CASSPPGGQKHNEQFF. CDR3 in DNA: TGTGCCAGCAGCCCCCCGGGGGGGCAGAAGCACAATGAGCAGTTCTTC.